What follows are 31 T cell receptor beta chains derived from one specimen sequenced in a study of cytomegalovirus exposure and HLA in healthy donors. Here immunoSEQ multiplex PCR was the method, and the copy in TCRdb shows in-frame clones only, minus some. Altogether 350,000 or so clones are present, 86% being singletons, with the ten largest covering 0.84%. Source material: PBMCs. All receptors come from a woman younger than 35 in good health and CMV-seronegative.

The genes are TRBV11-2 and TRBJ1-2; no reliable D call. V was clipped by 0 bases and J by 4 bases, with 3 bases between them. The CDR3 contains 12 residues. Germline lookup yields CDR1 SGHAT and CDR2 FQNNGV. The CDR3 reads CASSLDRYGYTF. The CDR3 DNA sequence: TGTGCCAGCAGCTTAGACCGCTATGGCTACACCTTC.

The rearrangement uses TRBV13 and TRBJ2-1; maybe TRBD1 (5 bases). With 8 bases removed from V and 3 bases from J, the gap between germline ends came to 11 bases. Germline values: CDR1 PRHDT, CDR2 FYEKMQ (reference sequence). The CDR3 runs to 13 residues. The CDR3: CASATVLYNEQFF. The CDR3 DNA follows: TGTGCCAGCGCGACAGTCCTCTACAATGAGCAGTTCTTC.

This chain connects TRBV6-5 to TRBJ1-2; D remains ambiguous. Germline V gene lookup returns CDR1 MNHEY and CDR2 SVGAGI. V was trimmed by 3 bases and J by 5 bases, leaving 13 bases between them. The CDR3 loop spans 14 amino acids. This CDR3 is CASSYFDLGYGYTF. Written as DNA, the CDR3 is TGTGCCAGCAGTTATTTCGACCTCGGGTATGGCTACACCTTC.

The V gene is TRBV6-1, the J gene TRBJ2-5; 9 bases map to TRBD1. V shed 9 bases, J shed 4 bases, and the junction held 9 bases outside the gene matches. Germline V gives CDR1 MNHNS, CDR2 SASEGT. The CDR3 consists of 14 residues. This CDR3 reads CASDYRGPGETQYF. In DNA, the CDR3 is TGTGCCAGTGATTACAGGGGGCCAGGAGAGACCCAGTACTTC.

This clone has just one count. V gene TRBV4-3 combines with J gene TRBJ2-7, with 8 bases identical to TRBD1. CDR1 and CDR2 (germline): LGHNA, YSLEER. This CDR3 region has 15 residues. V lost 0 bases and J lost 7; bases outside the gene matches: 8. DNA for the CDR3: TGCGCCAGCAGCCAAGATTACAGGGGGATTGTTGAGCAGTACTTC. This gives the protein CASSQDYRGIVEQYF.

The CDR3 spells CASSVTSGGSYEQYF. CDR3 nucleotide sequence: TGCGCCAGCAGCGTCACTAGCGGGGGCTCCTACGAGCAGTACTTC. The chain combines TRBV5-1 with TRBJ2-7; 11 bases are a match to TRBD2. The trim removed 4 bases at V and 0 bases at J, leaving 3 bases unmatched. The CDR3 has 15 amino acids. Germline V lookup: CDR1 SGHRS, CDR2 YFSETQ.

This chain joins TRBV2 and TRBJ2-7, with unresolved D. Germline-derived CDR1 and CDR2 are SNHLY and FYNNEI. This CDR3 has 13 residues. V dropped 5 bases and J dropped 3 bases, with 11 bases sitting between them. This CDR3 reads CASSPRIGYEQYF. CDR3 sequence (DNA): TGTGCCAGCAGTCCTAGGATCGGCTACGAGCAGTACTTC. Supplemented by reference TRBV2 and TRBJ2-7, the full variable domain reads EPEVTQTPSHQVTQMGQEVILRCVPISNHLYFYWYRQILGQKVEFLVSFYNNEISEKSEIFDDQFSVERPDGSNFTLKIRSTKLEDSAMYFCASSPRIGYEQYFGPGTRLTVT.

J is TRBJ2-5 and V is TRBV11-3, with 8 positions matching TRBD2. CDR3 length: 14 residues. Germline assignment: CDR1 SGHNT and CDR2 YENEEA. With 5 bases clipped from V and 4 bases from J, the junction kept 6 bases outside the gene matches. This CDR3 reads CASSPGGVVETQYF. The CDR3 coding sequence is TGTGCCAGCAGCCCCGGGGGGGTAGTAGAGACCCAGTACTTC.

The V call is TRBV4-3, the J call TRBJ2-1; D perhaps matches TRBD1 (5 bases). Looked up from germline, CDR1 is LGHNA and CDR2 is YSLEER. With 0 bases removed from V and 4 bases from J, the gap between germline ends came to 13 bases. The CDR3 is 16 residues long. CDR3 coding DNA: TGCGCCAGCAGCCAAGAACAGGCTAGACGATACAATGAGCAGTTCTTC. It encodes CASSQEQARRYNEQFF.

The chain joins TRBV29-1 to TRBJ2-1, with 12 bases aligning to TRBD1. The length of the CDR3 is 13 residues. CDR1 SQVTM and CDR2 ANQGSEA come from the germline V gene. V lost 6 bases, J lost 8 bases, and 5 bases stayed unmatched. The CDR3 DNA reads TGCAGCGTGGAGGGACAGGGGGCGTATGAGCAGTTCTTC. It codes for CSVEGQGAYEQFF.

The chain links TRBV28 to TRBJ1-5; TRBD1 aligns across 8 bases. Trimming cost V 7 bases and J 2 bases; bases outside gene matches: 7. CDR1 is MDHEN, CDR2 SYDVKM, per germline. This CDR3 is 15 amino acids long. CDR3 loop: CASTDRGYGNQPQHF. DNA for the CDR3: TGTGCCAGCACAGACAGGGGATACGGCAATCAGCCCCAGCATTTT.

The chain has TRBV28 and TRBJ2-5; 8 bases map to TRBD1. The CDR3 has 14 amino acids. Losses at the gene ends were 3 bases for V and 3 bases for J; bases not matched to a gene: 3. CDR1 and CDR2 (germline): MDHEN, SYDVKM. The CDR3 DNA reads TGTGCCAGCAGTTTCCCGGACAGGGAAGAGACCCAGTACTTC. Translating gives CASSFPDREETQYF. Together with reference TRBV28 and TRBJ2-5, the CDR3 gives the full variable domain: DVKVTQSSRYLVKRTGEKVFLECVQDMDHENMFWYRQDPGLGLRLIYFSYDVKMKEKGDIPEGYSVSREKKERFSLILESASTNQTSMYLCASSFPDREETQYFGPGTRLLVL.

The chain joins TRBV5-1 to TRBJ2-2; 11 bases are shared with TRBD2. Germline values: CDR1 SGHRS, CDR2 YFSETQ. This CDR3 comprises 19 residues. Trimming cost V 2 bases and J 5 bases; bases outside gene matches: 14. CDR3 loop: CASSFGFLGSGRVTGELFF. The CDR3, as DNA: TGCGCCAGCAGCTTTGGTTTTTTGGGTAGCGGGAGGGTAACCGGGGAGCTGTTTTTT. The whole variable domain, filled in from reference TRBV5-1 and TRBJ2-2, reads KAGVTQTPRYLIKTRGQQVTLSCSPISGHRSVSWYQQTPGQGLQFLFEYFSETQRNKGNFPGRFSGRQFSNSRSEMNVSTLELGDSALYLCASSFGFLGSGRVTGELFFGEGSRLTVL.

The chain combines TRBV4-3 with TRBJ2-1, with D tentatively TRBD2 (5 bases). CDR1 is LGHNA and CDR2 is YSLEER in the germline V gene. V lost 0 bases to trimming and J lost 0 bases, with 9 bases between them. CDR3 length equals 16 residues. CDR3 sequence: CASSQDLASSYNEQFF. The DNA for the CDR3 is TGCGCCAGCAGCCAAGATTTAGCGAGCTCCTACAATGAGCAGTTCTTC.

The chain carries TRBV5-1 and TRBJ2-7, with D perhaps matching TRBD1 (6 bases). This CDR3 is built from 15 residues. Germline assignment: CDR1 SGHRS and CDR2 YFSETQ. V was cut by 0 bases and J by 5 bases, with 15 bases left in between. CDR3 nucleotides: TGCGCCAGCAGCTTGGACAGGGCCTCCCCTCACGAGCAGTACTTC. Protein sequence: CASSLDRASPHEQYF. The variable domain in full, completed from reference TRBV5-1 and TRBJ2-7, reads KAGVTQTPRYLIKTRGQQVTLSCSPISGHRSVSWYQQTPGQGLQFLFEYFSETQRNKGNFPGRFSGRQFSNSRSEMNVSTLELGDSALYLCASSLDRASPHEQYFGPGTRLTVT.

This clone has only one observation. This chain connects TRBV28 to TRBJ2-3; D might be TRBD2 (6 bases). V dropped 5 bases and J dropped 4 bases, with 13 bases sitting between them. The germline V gene encodes CDR1 MDHEN and CDR2 SYDVKM. The CDR3 sequence is 14 residues long. The CDR3, as DNA: TGTGCCAGCAGTGACCGGGACTTGCCAGATACGCAGTATTTT. Amino acids: CASSDRDLPDTQYF.

The rearrangement uses TRBV6-1 and TRBJ1-2; 9 bases map to TRBD1. Trimming took 11 bases from V and 6 from J; bases not matched to a gene: 10. Germline lookup yields CDR1 MNHNS and CDR2 SASEGT. This CDR3 is built from 13 residues. The CDR3 sequence is CASNPGQGNGYTF. CDR3 coding DNA: TGTGCCTCCAATCCGGGACAGGGTAATGGCTACACCTTC.

The chain uses TRBV11-2 and TRBJ2-7; a possible D gene is TRBD2 (6 bases). The V gene lost 1 base and the J gene lost 5 bases, with 12 bases spanning the gap. This CDR3 comprises 14 residues. Germline V lookup: CDR1 SGHAT, CDR2 FQNNGV. The CDR3 here is CASSLVGEDHEQYF. CDR3 DNA sequence: TGTGCCAGCAGCTTAGTAGGGGAGGACCACGAGCAGTACTTC.

V is TRBV7-3 and J is TRBJ2-1; D may be TRBD2 (5 bases). Looked up from germline, CDR1 is SGHTA and CDR2 is FQGTGA. The V end was cut by 1 base, the J end by 6 bases, with 7 bases between. This CDR3 comprises 13 residues. The chain's CDR3 is CASSLIEGNEQFF. The CDR3 DNA sequence: TGTGCCAGCAGCTTAATTGAGGGCAATGAGCAGTTCTTC.

This chain uses TRBV5-1 with TRBJ2-1; no definite D call. Per germline, CDR1 SGHRS and CDR2 YFSETQ. The CDR3 totals 13 residues. V shed 2 bases and J shed 3 bases, with 6 bases lying between them. The CDR3 region is CASSFQVYNEQFF. CDR3 DNA: TGCGCCAGCAGCTTTCAGGTCTACAATGAGCAGTTCTTC. Full variable domain (rest looked up from reference TRBV5-1 and TRBJ2-1): KAGVTQTPRYLIKTRGQQVTLSCSPISGHRSVSWYQQTPGQGLQFLFEYFSETQRNKGNFPGRFSGRQFSNSRSEMNVSTLELGDSALYLCASSFQVYNEQFFGPGTRLTVL.

In this sample, this clone turned up once. The chain couples TRBV2 to TRBJ1-3, with D unclear. From germline, CDR1 is SNHLY and CDR2 FYNNEI. CDR3 length: 13 residues. The CDR3 spells CVSREDSGNTIYF. CDR3 sequence (DNA): TGTGTATCTCGAGAGGACTCTGGAAACACCATATATTTT.

The chain carries TRBV5-6 and TRBJ2-7; TRBD2 is a possible D gene (5 bases). The CDR3 covers 13 residues. V was pared by 4 bases and J by 9 bases, with 17 bases between. Germline V gene lookup returns CDR1 SGHDT and CDR2 YYEEEE. CDR3 sequence (DNA): TGTGCCAGCAGCGAACCCGGGATTGAAGGGCAGTACTTC. Translated: CASSEPGIEGQYF.

The rearrangement joins TRBV5-8 to TRBJ1-5; possibly TRBD1 for D (5 bases). This CDR3 region has 16 residues. Trimming pared 6 bases from V and 6 bases from J, leaving 22 bases between. CDR1 SGHTS and CDR2 YDEGEE come from the germline V gene. The CDR3 bases are TGTGCCAGCACCCCTGGGCGAGGGGTGGGGGGTCAGCCCCAGCATTTT. Encoded protein: CASTPGRGVGGQPQHF.

This clone was seen once. The genes are TRBV7-2 and TRBJ2-7, with TRBD2 matching 13 bases. Germline V gene data show CDR1 as SGHTA and CDR2 as FQGNSA. V lost 5 bases to trimming and J lost 0 bases; unmatched junction nucleotides: 4. The CDR3 has 16 amino acids. The CDR3 bases are TGTGCCAGCAGCCTCCGGACTAGCGGGAGCTCCTACGAGCAGTACTTC. It translates to CASSLRTSGSSYEQYF.

V gene TRBV10-1 combines with J gene TRBJ2-7, with TRBD2 matching over 10 bases. V lost 3 bases to trimming and J lost 5 bases; unmatched junction nucleotides: 7. The CDR3 loop spans 15 amino acids. The germline CDR1 and CDR2 sequences are WNHNN and SYGVQD (reference sequence). DNA for the CDR3: TGCGCCAGCAGTGATGAAAGCGGGAGGGTCCACGAGCAGTACTTC. Protein sequence: CASSDESGRVHEQYF.

This sequence joins TRBV6-5 and TRBJ2-7, with TRBD2 matching 7 bases. J gave up 3 bases and V 0 bases, and 5 bases lay outside the gene matches. CDR1 is MNHEY and CDR2 is SVGAGI in the germline V gene. The length of the CDR3 is 15 residues. CDR3 coding DNA: TGTGCCAGCAGTTACTCCGGACTAGTTGACTACGAGCAGTACTTC. It specifies CASSYSGLVDYEQYF.

This clone was seen a handful of times. This chain links TRBV18 with TRBJ2-1; 10 bases are shared with TRBD1. The ends lost 6 bases at V and 6 bases at J; junction bases unmatched: 8. Germline assignment: CDR1 KGHSH and CDR2 LQKENI. The CDR3 length is 15 residues. In DNA form, the CDR3 reads TGTGCCAGCTCTCGACAGGGGGCGAATAGCAATGAGCAGTTCTTC. This codes for CASSRQGANSNEQFF.

V usage is TRBV5-6 and J usage is TRBJ1-1, with D tentatively TRBD1 (5 bases). The germline V gene encodes CDR1 SGHDT and CDR2 YYEEEE. V was cut by 0 bases and J by 0 bases, with 15 bases left in between. This CDR3 is built from 17 residues. CDR3 nucleotides: TGTGCCAGCAGCTTGGGACAACCTACGGGGGTGAACACTGAAGCTTTCTTT. As protein: CASSLGQPTGVNTEAFF.

This clone was seen only once. The chain employs TRBV14 and TRBJ1-2, with 10 bases lining up with TRBD1. The CDR3 sequence is 15 residues long. The germline gives CDR1 SGHDN, CDR2 FVKESK. V shed 5 bases and J 5 bases; nucleotides not matched to a gene: 8. The CDR3 DNA reads TGTGCCAGCAGCGTAGCCGGGACAGGGGTTTATGGCTACACCTTC. Its protein product is CASSVAGTGVYGYTF.

The V call is TRBV6-6, the J call TRBJ1-4; maybe TRBD1 (6 bases). Germline assignment: CDR1 MNHNY and CDR2 SVGAGI (reference sequence). The CDR3 contains 14 residues. V was shortened by 6 bases and J by 4 bases, with 12 bases between the two germline ends. The CDR3 loop is CASRLTGVNEKLFF. CDR3 nucleotides: TGTGCCAGCAGATTGACAGGCGTTAATGAAAAACTGTTTTTT.

The rearrangement uses TRBV28 and TRBJ1-3; D is unclear. V was cut by 4 bases and J by 4 bases, with 11 bases left in between. The CDR3 runs 14 residues. CDR1 MDHEN and CDR2 SYDVKM come from the germline V gene. The CDR3 is CASSSPGWGNTIYF. CDR3 DNA sequence: TGTGCCAGCAGTTCCCCCGGGTGGGGAAACACCATATATTTT. The variable domain in full, with the rest retrieved from reference TRBV28 and TRBJ1-3, is DVKVTQSSRYLVKRTGEKVFLECVQDMDHENMFWYRQDPGLGLRLIYFSYDVKMKEKGDIPEGYSVSREKKERFSLILESASTNQTSMYLCASSSPGWGNTIYFGEGSWLTVV.